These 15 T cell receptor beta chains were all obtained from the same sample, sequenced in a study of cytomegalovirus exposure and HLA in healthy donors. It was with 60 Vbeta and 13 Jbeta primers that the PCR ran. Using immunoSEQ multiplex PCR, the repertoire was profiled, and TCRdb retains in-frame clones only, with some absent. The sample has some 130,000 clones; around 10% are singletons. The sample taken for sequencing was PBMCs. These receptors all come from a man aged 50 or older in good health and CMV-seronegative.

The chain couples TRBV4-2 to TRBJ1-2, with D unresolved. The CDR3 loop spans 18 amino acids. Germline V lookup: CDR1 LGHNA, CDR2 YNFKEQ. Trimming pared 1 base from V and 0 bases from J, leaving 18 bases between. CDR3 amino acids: CASSQGPIDTPTNYGYTF. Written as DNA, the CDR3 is TGTGCCAGCAGCCAAGGGCCGATTGACACTCCTACTAACTATGGCTACACCTTC.

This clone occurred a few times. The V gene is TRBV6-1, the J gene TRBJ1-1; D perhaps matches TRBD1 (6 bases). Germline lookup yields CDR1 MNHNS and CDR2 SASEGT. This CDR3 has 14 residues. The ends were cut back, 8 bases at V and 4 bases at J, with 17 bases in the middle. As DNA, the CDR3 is TGTGCCAGCGCGGTTGGGGGCCGGGCCACTGAAGCTTTCTTT. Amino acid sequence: CASAVGGRATEAFF.

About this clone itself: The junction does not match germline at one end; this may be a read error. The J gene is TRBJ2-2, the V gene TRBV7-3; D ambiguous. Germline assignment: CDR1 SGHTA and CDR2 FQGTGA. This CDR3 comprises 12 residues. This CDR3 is CASNLMSGELFF. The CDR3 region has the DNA TGTGCCAGCAACTTAATGTCTGGGGAGCTGTTTTTT.

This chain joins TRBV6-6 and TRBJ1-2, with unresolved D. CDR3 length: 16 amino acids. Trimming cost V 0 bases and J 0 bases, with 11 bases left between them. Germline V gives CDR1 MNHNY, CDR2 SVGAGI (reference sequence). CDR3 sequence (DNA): TGTGCCAGCAGTTACTCGGTAGGGAGCCCTAACTATGGCTACACCTTC. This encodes CASSYSVGSPNYGYTF.

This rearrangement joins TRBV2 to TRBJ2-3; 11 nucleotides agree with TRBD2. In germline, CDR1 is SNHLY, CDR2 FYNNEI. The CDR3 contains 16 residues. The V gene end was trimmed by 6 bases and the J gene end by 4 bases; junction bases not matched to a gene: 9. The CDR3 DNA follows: TGTGCCAGCAGCCCCACTAGCGGGAGAGAGGCAGATACGCAGTATTTT. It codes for CASSPTSGREADTQYF.

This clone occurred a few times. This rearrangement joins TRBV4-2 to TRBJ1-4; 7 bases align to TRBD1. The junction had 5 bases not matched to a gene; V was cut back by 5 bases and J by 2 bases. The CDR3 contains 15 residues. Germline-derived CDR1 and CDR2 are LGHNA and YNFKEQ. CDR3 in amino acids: CASSSTQGTNEKLFF. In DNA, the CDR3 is TGTGCCAGCAGCTCTACACAGGGGACTAATGAAAAACTGTTTTTT.

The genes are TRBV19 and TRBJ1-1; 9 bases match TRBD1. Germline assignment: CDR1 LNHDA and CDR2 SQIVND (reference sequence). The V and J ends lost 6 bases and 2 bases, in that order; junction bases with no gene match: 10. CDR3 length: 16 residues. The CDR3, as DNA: TGTGCCAGTAGGACGCCCCCGGGACAGGGAAACACTGAAGCTTTCTTT. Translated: CASRTPPGQGNTEAFF.

The CDR3 nucleotides read TGTGCCAGCAGGACGGGGGGGATTGAAGCTTTCTTT. Its protein product is CASRTGGIEAFF. The genes are TRBV28 and TRBJ1-1; possible D gene TRBD1, 5 bases. CDR3 length equals 12 residues. V was clipped by 6 bases and J by 7 bases, with 12 bases between them. CDR1 MDHEN and CDR2 SYDVKM come from the germline V gene.

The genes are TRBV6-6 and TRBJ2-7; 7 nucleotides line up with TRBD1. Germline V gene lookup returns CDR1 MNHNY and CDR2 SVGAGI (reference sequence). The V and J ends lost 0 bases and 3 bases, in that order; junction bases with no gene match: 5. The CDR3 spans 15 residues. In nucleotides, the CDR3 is TGTGCCAGCAGTTACTCTTCAGGGGGTTACTACGAGCAGTACTTC. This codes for CASSYSSGGYYEQYF.

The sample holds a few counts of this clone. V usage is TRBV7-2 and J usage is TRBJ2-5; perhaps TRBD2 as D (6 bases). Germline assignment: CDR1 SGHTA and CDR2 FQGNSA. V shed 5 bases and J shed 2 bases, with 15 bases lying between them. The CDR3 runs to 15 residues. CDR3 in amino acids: CASSLRLVRQETQYF. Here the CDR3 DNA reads TGTGCCAGCAGCCTGCGACTAGTAAGGCAAGAGACCCAGTACTTC. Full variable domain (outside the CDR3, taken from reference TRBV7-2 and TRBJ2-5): GAGVSQSPSNKVTEKGKDVELRCDPISGHTALYWYRQSLGQGLEFLIYFQGNSAPDKSGLPSDRFSAERTGGSVSTLTIQRTQQEDSAVYLCASSLRLVRQETQYFGPGTRLLVL.

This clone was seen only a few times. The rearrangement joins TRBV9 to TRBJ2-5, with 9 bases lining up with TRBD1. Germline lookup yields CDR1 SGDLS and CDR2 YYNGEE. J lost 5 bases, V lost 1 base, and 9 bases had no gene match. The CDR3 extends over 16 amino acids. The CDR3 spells CASSVTGGFTGETQYF. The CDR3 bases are TGTGCCAGCAGCGTAACAGGGGGCTTTACAGGGGAGACCCAGTACTTC.

The CDR3 DNA follows: TGTGCCAGCAGTTTATTTTCGGGACAGGGGGCCGGCAAAAACATTCAGTACTTC. Protein sequence: CASSLFSGQGAGKNIQYF. The chain links TRBV28 to TRBJ2-4, with TRBD1 matching 12 bases. V dropped 1 base and J dropped 3; count of bases not matched to a gene: 7. The CDR3 spans 18 residues. The germline V gene has CDR1 MDHEN and CDR2 SYDVKM.

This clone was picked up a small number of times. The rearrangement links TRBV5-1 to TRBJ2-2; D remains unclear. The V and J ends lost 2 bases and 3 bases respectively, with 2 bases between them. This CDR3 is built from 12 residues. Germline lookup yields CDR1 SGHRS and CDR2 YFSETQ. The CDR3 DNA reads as TGCGCCAGCAGCTTCGACACCGGGGAGCTGTTTTTT. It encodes CASSFDTGELFF. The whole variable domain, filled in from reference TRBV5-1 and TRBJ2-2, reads KAGVTQTPRYLIKTRGQQVTLSCSPISGHRSVSWYQQTPGQGLQFLFEYFSETQRNKGNFPGRFSGRQFSNSRSEMNVSTLELGDSALYLCASSFDTGELFFGEGSRLTVL.

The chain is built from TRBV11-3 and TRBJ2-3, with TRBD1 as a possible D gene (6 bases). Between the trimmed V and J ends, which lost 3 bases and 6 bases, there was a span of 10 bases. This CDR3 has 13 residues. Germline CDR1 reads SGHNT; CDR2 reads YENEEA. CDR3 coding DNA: TGTGCCAGCAGCTTTTCAGGGGAGGATACGCAGTATTTT. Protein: CASSFSGEDTQYF.

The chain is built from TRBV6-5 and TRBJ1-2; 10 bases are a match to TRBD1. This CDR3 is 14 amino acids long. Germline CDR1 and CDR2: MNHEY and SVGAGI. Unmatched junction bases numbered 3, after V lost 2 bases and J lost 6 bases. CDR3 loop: CASSYRDRGDGYTF. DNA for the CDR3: TGTGCCAGCAGTTACCGGGACAGGGGCGATGGCTACACCTTC.